A single sample is the source of the 32 T cell receptor beta chains below, sequenced in a study of response to subunit inactivated influenza vaccine. One entry per CDR3 protein results from TCRdb running MiXCR on the RT-PCR reads. This sample has around 540,000 distinct CDR3 sequences; approximately 12% occur once, and the top ten carry 10%. The sample in question was PBMCs from blood, obtained on the day of vaccination. The source of these receptors is a man over 45 who received an inactivated influenza vaccine.

The chain carries TRBV28 and TRBJ2-1, with D possibly matching TRBD1 (5 bases). The CDR3 runs 14 residues. The V gene lost 6 bases and the J gene lost 3 bases, with 12 bases spanning the gap. CDR1 MDHEN and CDR2 SYDVKM come from the germline V gene. CDR3 in DNA: TGTGCCAGCAGCGTATGGGGCGGCTACAATGAGCAGTTCTTC. Its translation is CASSVWGGYNEQFF.

This chain uses TRBV21-1 with TRBJ2-3; the table names TRBD1, a call not compared with the DNA. TRBV21-1 is deemed a pseudogene. The length of the CDR3 is 14 residues. The CDR3 DNA is TGTGCCAGCAAGCCGGGACAGGGGGACGATACGCAGTATTTT. Translating gives CASKPGQGDDTQYF.

Remarks on this clonotype: The junction shows a germline mismatch at one end, possibly a read error. The rearrangement uses TRBV27 and TRBJ2-7; 9 positions agree with TRBD1. The CDR3 sequence is 15 residues long. Germline V gene sequence: CDR1 MNHEY, CDR2 SMNVEV (reference sequence). The CDR3 DNA is TGTGCCAGCAGACCGGGACAGGGAAGATCCTATGAGCAGTACTTC. Translating it yields CASRPGQGRSYEQYF.

This clonotype was seen only a few times. V is TRBV29-1 and J is TRBJ1-5; D call uncertain. The V gene's germline CDR1 is SQVTM and CDR2 ANQGSEA. This CDR3 is 12 amino acids long. The CDR3 spells CIHGRSNQPQHF. CDR3 DNA sequence: TGCATCCATGGTCGGAGCAATCAGCCCCAGCATTTT.

This clonotype was counted only a few times. The chain is built from TRBV7-9 and TRBJ2-1; D possibly uses TRBD1 or TRBD2 (5 bases each). V was pared by 5 bases and J by 4 bases, with 15 bases between. Germline-derived CDR1 and CDR2 are SEHNR and FQNEAQ (reference sequence). The length of the CDR3 is 15 residues. As DNA, the CDR3 is TGTGCCAGCAGCGGCTCCGGGACGCCTTACAATGAGCAGTTCTTC. Protein product: CASSGSGTPYNEQFF. Full variable domain (rest looked up from reference TRBV7-9 and TRBJ2-1): DTGVSQNPRHKITKRGQNVTFRCDPISEHNRLYWYRQTLGQGPEFLTYFQNEAQLEKSRLLSDRFSAERPKGSFSTLEIQRTEQGDSAMYLCASSGSGTPYNEQFFGPGTRLTVL.

J is TRBJ2-3 and V is TRBV29-1, with TRBD2 matching over 13 bases. Looked up from germline, CDR1 is SQVTM and CDR2 is ANQGSEA. The CDR3 extends over 14 amino acids. V was pared by 7 bases and J by 2 bases, with 3 bases of the junction left unmatched. CDR3: CSGTSGGFTDTQYF. The CDR3 coding sequence is TGCAGCGGGACTAGCGGGGGCTTCACAGATACGCAGTATTTT.

This clonotype turned up a few times. The J gene is TRBJ2-2, the V gene TRBV10-3; D gene unclear. Between the trimmed V and J ends, which lost 6 bases and 6 bases, there was a span of 14 bases. The CDR3 is made up of 14 amino acids. In germline, CDR1 is ENHRY, CDR2 SYGVKD. The CDR3 reads CAISPTEKPGELFF. CDR3 coding DNA: TGTGCCATCAGCCCTACCGAGAAACCCGGGGAGCTGTTTTTT.

The V call is TRBV20-1, the J call TRBJ2-1, with TRBD1 matching 9 bases. J lost 8 bases, V lost 8 bases, and 10 bases had no gene match. Looked up from germline, CDR1 is DFQATT and CDR2 is SNEGSKA (reference sequence). The CDR3 loop spans 13 amino acids. Here the CDR3 DNA reads TGCAGTCGCACAGGGGGCACAGTCCATGAGCAGTTCTTC. Translated, it gives CSRTGGTVHEQFF.

The gene calls are TRBV7-6 and TRBJ2-7, with TRBD1 as a possible D gene (5 bases). CDR3 length: 13 amino acids. Trimming shortened V by 5 bases and J by 2 bases, and 10 bases separated the two germline ends. CDR1 is SGHVS and CDR2 is FNYEAQ in the germline V gene. CDR3 loop: CASSGRGPYEQYF. Written as DNA, the CDR3 is TGTGCCAGCAGCGGAAGGGGTCCCTACGAGCAGTACTTC.

The V gene is TRBV28, the J gene TRBJ2-3; 9 nucleotides line up with TRBD2. The germline CDR1 and CDR2 sequences are MDHEN and SYDVKM. This CDR3 spans 19 amino acids. Germline trimming cut 2 bases from V and 3 bases from J; bases unmatched to any gene: 15. For the CDR3, the DNA is TGTGCCAGCAGTTTACTGCTAGCGGGGCGAGACCTCAAAACAGATACGCAGTATTTT. Amino acid sequence: CASSLLLAGRDLKTDTQYF.

This clonotype was observed a few times. The chain employs TRBV20-1 and TRBJ2-1; no definite D call. Trimming shortened V by 5 bases and J by 2 bases, and 16 bases separated the two germline ends. Germline values: CDR1 DFQATT, CDR2 SNEGSKA (reference sequence). This CDR3 has 15 residues. The CDR3 reads CSASVVGRAYNEQFF. The CDR3 coding sequence is TGCAGTGCTTCAGTGGTGGGTAGGGCCTACAATGAGCAGTTCTTC.

The table lists this clonotype with many counts. The V and J genes are TRBV12-3 or TRBV12-4 and TRBJ1-1; D gene uncertain. Trimming cost V 1 base and J 3 bases, with 6 bases left between them. The CDR3 runs 13 residues. CDR3 in amino acids: CASSLEVYTEAFF. The DNA for the CDR3 is TGTGCCAGCAGTTTAGAGGTCTACACTGAAGCTTTCTTT.

The chain joins TRBV5-1 to TRBJ1-2; D is unresolved. V was trimmed by 4 bases and J by 7 bases, leaving 17 bases between them. In germline, CDR1 is SGHRS, CDR2 YFSETQ. The CDR3 totals 14 residues. The CDR3 is CASSGTTVVGGYTF. The CDR3 DNA follows: TGCGCCAGCAGCGGAACGACGGTGGTGGGTGGCTACACCTTC.

In this sample, this clonotype turned up many times. This chain connects TRBV12-3 or TRBV12-4 to TRBJ1-5, with D possibly being TRBD1 (5 bases). The length of the CDR3 is 16 residues. V gave up 6 bases and J gave up 0 bases, with 15 bases separating them. CDR3 nucleotide sequence: TGTGCCAGCAGACGCGGGGGGGGGTATAGCAATCAGCCCCAGCATTTT. It codes for CASRRGGGYSNQPQHF.

This clonotype occurred many times. The chain joins TRBV20-1 to TRBJ1-2; 7 bases agree with TRBD1. This CDR3 has 14 amino acids. The germline V gene has CDR1 DFQATT and CDR2 SNEGSKA (reference sequence). Trimming removed 6 bases from V and 4 bases from J; junction bases left unmatched: 11. CDR3 nucleotides: TGCAGTGCAACCCGGACAGGAATTAGCTATGGCTACACCTTC. Its protein product is CSATRTGISYGYTF.

This clonotype occurred a few times. The chain carries TRBV5-5 and TRBJ2-7; D uncertain. Germline-derived CDR1 and CDR2 are SGHKS and YYEKEE (reference sequence). CDR3 length: 15 residues. Trimming took 0 bases from V and 3 from J, leaving 13 bases between them. The CDR3 protein is CASSLDLLSLYEQYF. The CDR3 bases are TGTGCCAGCAGCTTGGACCTTCTCTCCCTCTACGAGCAGTACTTC. The full variable domain, in which reference TRBV5-5 and TRBJ2-7 provide the parts outside the CDR3, is DAGVTQSPTHLIKTRGQQVTLRCSPISGHKSVSWYQQVLGQGPQFIFQYYEKEERGRGNFPDRFSARQFPNYSSELNVNALLLGDSALYLCASSLDLLSLYEQYFGPGTRLTVT.

This clonotype was detected only a few times. This chain connects TRBV29-1 to TRBJ2-2, with TRBD2 as a possible D gene (6 bases). This CDR3 is built from 12 residues. From germline, CDR1 is SQVTM and CDR2 ANQGSEA. V was clipped by 7 bases and J by 7 bases, with 13 bases between them. The CDR3 here is CSAGTPHGELFF. The CDR3 DNA is TGCAGCGCCGGGACTCCTCACGGGGAGCTGTTTTTT.

This clonotype showed up just a few times. The chain recombines TRBV12-3 or TRBV12-4 with TRBJ2-3; D gene uncertain. The CDR3 contains 13 residues. The V end was cut by 2 bases, the J end by 4 bases, with 7 bases between. The CDR3 bases are TGTGCCAGCAGTTTATTCGTGGCAGATACGCAGTATTTT. Amino acids: CASSLFVADTQYF.

This clonotype was seen at least ten times. CDR3 sequence (DNA): TGTGCCAGCAGCCCGGGACAGGGGGTAGTTGATGAGCAGTTCTTC. Residues: CASSPGQGVVDEQFF. The chain joins TRBV7-3 to TRBJ2-1; 11 bases line up with TRBD1. This CDR3 comprises 15 residues. The V gene's germline CDR1 is SGHTA and CDR2 FQGTGA. V trimming: 5 bases; J trimming: 8 bases; junction bases outside the gene matches: 8.

The table lists this clonotype with many counts. J is TRBJ2-3 and V is TRBV20-1; D is possibly TRBD2 (5 bases). This CDR3 spans 12 amino acids. The germline V and J ends were trimmed by 7 bases and 1 base, with 9 bases remaining between them. CDR1 and CDR2 (germline): DFQATT, SNEGSKA (reference sequence). The CDR3 is CSVVGGTDTQYF. Written as DNA, the CDR3 is TGCAGTGTTGTCGGGGGCACAGATACGCAGTATTTT.

The gene calls are TRBV11-2 and TRBJ2-4, with 7 bases aligning to TRBD1. CDR1 is SGHAT, CDR2 FQNNGV, per germline. The junction had 6 bases not matched to a gene; V was cut back by 7 bases and J by 6 bases. The CDR3 has 13 residues. The CDR3 nucleotides are TGTGCCAGCAAGAGGGACAGCTTAAACATTCAGTACTTC. This gives the protein CASKRDSLNIQYF.

In DNA form, the CDR3 reads TGCAGTGCTAGGCCCGGAGGGTCCCGAACTTATGGCTACACCTTC. Protein: CSARPGGSRTYGYTF. The V and J genes are TRBV20-1 and TRBJ1-2; no clear D gene. The CDR3 has 15 residues. Germline CDR1 and CDR2: DFQATT and SNEGSKA (reference sequence). V lost 3 bases and J lost 5, with 19 bases in between.

In this sample, this clonotype turned up a few times. CDR3 loop: CSARDPRDADTEAFF. The DNA of the CDR3 is TGCAGTGCTAGAGATCCGAGGGATGCGGACACTGAAGCTTTCTTT. The chain combines TRBV20-1 with TRBJ1-1; D call uncertain. Between the trimmed V and J ends, which lost 0 bases and 3 bases, there was a span of 14 bases. This CDR3 has 15 residues. Per germline, CDR1 DFQATT and CDR2 SNEGSKA (reference sequence).

This clonotype was seen only a few times. V is TRBV14 and J is TRBJ2-7, with D maybe TRBD2 (5 bases). CDR1 is SGHDN and CDR2 is FVKESK in the germline V gene. The CDR3 runs to 14 residues. Deletions cut 1 base from V and 3 bases from J, with 10 bases between. This CDR3 reads CASSQVGSGYEQYF. DNA for the CDR3: TGTGCCAGCAGCCAAGTAGGGAGCGGCTACGAGCAGTACTTC.

This clonotype was found a few times. The V gene is TRBV6-6, the J gene TRBJ2-7; TRBD2 agrees at 10 bases. The V segment lost 2 bases and the J segment 13 bases; nucleotides outside the gene matches: 8. The CDR3 consists of 13 residues. Germline-derived CDR1 and CDR2 are MNHNY and SVGAGI (reference sequence). The CDR3 reads CASSYSRTSGLYF. The CDR3 coding sequence is TGTGCCAGCAGTTACAGTAGGACTAGCGGTCTTTACTTC.

This clonotype turned up a few times. The rearrangement links TRBV11-2 to TRBJ2-5; 13 bases align to TRBD2. The ends lost 4 bases at V and 2 bases at J; junction bases unmatched: 13. The CDR3 has 19 residues. Germline assignment: CDR1 SGHAT and CDR2 FQNNGV. CDR3 region: CASSSKPKRGLAGQETQYF. CDR3 sequence (DNA): TGTGCCAGCAGCTCTAAACCTAAAAGGGGACTAGCGGGGCAAGAGACCCAGTACTTC.

This clonotype appeared a few times. The J gene is TRBJ2-7, the V gene TRBV29-1, with D tentatively TRBD2 (6 bases). Germline CDR1 reads SQVTM; CDR2 reads ANQGSEA. The CDR3 has 14 amino acids. Trimming stripped 6 bases from V and 1 base from J, with 16 bases between. CDR3 sequence (DNA): TGCAGCGTCTCGACTAGGGCGGGGTCCTACGAGCAGTACTTC. It specifies CSVSTRAGSYEQYF.

This clonotype was detected a few times. CDR3 coding DNA: TGTGCCAGCAGCGATTCCGGGGTACTAGCGGGAGACACCGGGGAGCTGTTTTTT. Its protein product is CASSDSGVLAGDTGELFF. The V call is TRBV9, the J call TRBJ2-2, with 11 bases lining up with TRBD2. The length of the CDR3 is 18 residues. V lost 3 bases, J lost 3 bases, and 10 bases stayed unmatched. Germline V gene sequence: CDR1 SGDLS, CDR2 YYNGEE.

This clonotype was seen ten or more times. The rearrangement links TRBV7-8 to TRBJ2-2; 7 bases are a match to TRBD1. The CDR3 totals 15 residues. Looked up from germline, CDR1 is SGHVS and CDR2 is FQNEAQ. V shed 6 bases, J shed 0 bases, and the junction held 4 bases outside the gene matches. The CDR3 reads CASSSGTANTGELFF. The CDR3 DNA is TGTGCCAGCAGTTCCGGGACAGCGAACACCGGGGAGCTGTTTTTT.

A few counts support this clonotype. The chain has TRBV7-8 and TRBJ2-3, with 8 bases that match TRBD2. Germline V CDR1 and CDR2: SGHVS, FQNEAQ. J gave up 4 bases and V 1 base, and 7 bases lay outside the gene matches. This CDR3 has 16 residues. The CDR3 nucleotides are TGTGCCAGCAGCTTAGTTCCGCGGGGGGTCTCAGATACGCAGTATTTT. This encodes CASSLVPRGVSDTQYF.

This clonotype was recorded a few times. V gene TRBV9 combines with J gene TRBJ2-3, with D tentatively TRBD2 (6 bases). The CDR3 extends over 15 amino acids. Germline CDR1 and CDR2: SGDLS and YYNGEE. The V gene lost 0 bases and the J gene lost 3 bases, with 11 bases spanning the gap. This CDR3 is CASSVEAGMTDTQYF. Written as DNA, the CDR3 is TGTGCCAGCAGCGTAGAGGCGGGAATGACAGATACGCAGTATTTT. Filled out from reference TRBV9 and TRBJ2-3, the complete variable domain reads DSGVTQTPKHLITATGQRVTLRCSPRSGDLSVYWYQQSLDQGLQFLIQYYNGEERAKGNILERFSAQQFPDLHSELNLSSLELGDSALYFCASSVEAGMTDTQYFGPGTRLTVL.

This clonotype appeared a few times. The V gene is TRBV20-1, the J gene TRBJ2-7; 9 nucleotides match TRBD1. J was trimmed by 4 bases and V by 1 base; bases with no gene match: 5. The germline CDR1 and CDR2 sequences are DFQATT and SNEGSKA (reference sequence). The CDR3 length is 14 residues. The DNA for the CDR3 is TGCAGTGCTAGAGGGGGACAGGGTCGGTACGAGCAGTACTTC. Its protein is CSARGGQGRYEQYF.